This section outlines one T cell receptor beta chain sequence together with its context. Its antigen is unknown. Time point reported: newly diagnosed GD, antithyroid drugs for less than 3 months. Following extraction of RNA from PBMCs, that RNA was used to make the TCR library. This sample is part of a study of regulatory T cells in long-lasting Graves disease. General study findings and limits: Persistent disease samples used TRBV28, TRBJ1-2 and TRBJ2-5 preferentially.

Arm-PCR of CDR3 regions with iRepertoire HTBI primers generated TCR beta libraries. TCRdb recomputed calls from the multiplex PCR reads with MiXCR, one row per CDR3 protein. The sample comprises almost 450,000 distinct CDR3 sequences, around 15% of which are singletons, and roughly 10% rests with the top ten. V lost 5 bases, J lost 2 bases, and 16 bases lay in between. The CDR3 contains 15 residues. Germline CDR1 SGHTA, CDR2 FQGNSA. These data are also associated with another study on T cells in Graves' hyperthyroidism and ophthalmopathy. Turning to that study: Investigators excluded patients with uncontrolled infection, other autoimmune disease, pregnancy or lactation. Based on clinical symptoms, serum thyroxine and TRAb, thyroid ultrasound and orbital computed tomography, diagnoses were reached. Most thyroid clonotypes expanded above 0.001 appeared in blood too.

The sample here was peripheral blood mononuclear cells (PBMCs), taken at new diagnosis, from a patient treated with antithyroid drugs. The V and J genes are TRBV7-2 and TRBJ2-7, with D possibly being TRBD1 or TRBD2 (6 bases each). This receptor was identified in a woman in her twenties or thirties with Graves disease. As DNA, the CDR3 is TGTGCCAGCAGCCCTGTTGGGGGGCTGGCCTACGAGCAGTACTTC. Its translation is CASSPVGGLAYEQYF. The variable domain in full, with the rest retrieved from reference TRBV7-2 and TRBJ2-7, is GAGVSQSPSNKVTEKGKDVELRCDPISGHTALYWYRQSLGQGLEFLIYFQGNSAPDKSGLPSDRFSAERTGGSVSTLTIQRTQQEDSAVYLCASSPVGGLAYEQYFGPGTRLTVT.